This is a list of T cell receptor beta chains from one sample in a study of blood T cell repertoires in COVID-19. The repertoire was sequenced with immunoSEQ multiplex PCR; TCRdb's copy has only in-frame clones and lacks some. This table holds some 44,000 clones, nearly 90% found once. The sample consisted of peripheral blood. The receptor set was obtained from a human donor in a cohort sampled during active COVID-19. CDR3s include the opening cysteine and the closing phenylalanine or tryptophan. D genes are given only for firm matches. Some rows have no size entry. The others give once, few or many, or a class for an expanded clone.

J gene	clone size	D gene	V gene	CDR3 protein	CDR3 DNA
TRBJ1-4	.	.	TRBV19	CASSITQNEKLFF	TGTGCCAGTAGTATAACCCAGAATGAAAAACTGTTTTTT
TRBJ1-4	.	TRBD1	TRBV7-7	CASSPGQGAGEKLFF	TGTGCTAGCAGCCCGGGACAGGGGGCCGGTGAAAAACTGTTTTTT
TRBJ2-7	.	TRBD1	TRBV25-1	CASSTGGLEQYF	TGTGCCAGCAGTACAGGGGGCCTCGAGCAGTACTTC
TRBJ2-7	.	.	TRBV12-5	CAREPLTTYEQYF	TGTGCTAGGGAGCCCCTAACGACGTACGAGCAGTACTTC
TRBJ2-1	.	TRBD2	TRBV10-2	CASRFGLGEREQFF	TGCGCCAGCAGGTTCGGACTAGGGGAACGGGAGCAGTTCTTC
TRBJ2-1	.	.	TRBV6-5	CASRTGQIEQFF	TGTGCCAGCAGGACAGGCCAGATAGAGCAGTTCTTC
TRBJ2-1	.	TRBD2	TRBV9	CASSVGLGGHEQFF	TGTGCCAGCAGCGTAGGGCTGGGAGGGCATGAGCAGTTCTTC
TRBJ2-5	.	TRBD2	TRBV9	CASSLTSGGAWETQYF	TGTGCCAGCAGCCTGACTAGCGGGGGAGCGTGGGAGACCCAGTACTTC
TRBJ2-2	.	.	TRBV14	CASSQDDYYVNTGELFF	TGTGCCAGCAGCCAAGACGACTATTACGTGAACACCGGGGAGCTGTTTTTT
TRBJ2-3	once	.	TRBV6-5	CASSYEQGLADTQYF	TGTGCCAGCAGTTACGAACAGGGATTGGCAGATACGCAGTATTTT
TRBJ1-1	once	.	TRBV2	CASSWTENTEAFF	TGTGCCAGCAGTTGGACAGAGAACACTGAAGCTTTCTTT
TRBJ1-6	.	.	TRBV6-5	CAAGRSAPLHF	TGTGCCGCAGGGCGATCGGCACCCCTCCACTTT
TRBJ2-7	.	TRBD1	TRBV3-1/TRBV3-2	CASSRGTGTYEQYF	TGTGCCAGCAGCCGGGGGACAGGGACCTACGAGCAGTACTTC
TRBJ1-2	once	.	TRBV19	CASSIEAGVYGYTF	TGTGCCAGTAGTATAGAGGCGGGTGTCTATGGCTACACCTTC
TRBJ2-3	.	TRBD2	TRBV2	CASRGLAGAATQYF	TGTGCCAGCAGGGGGCTAGCGGGGGCAGCCACGCAGTATTTT
TRBJ2-3	.	TRBD1	TRBV2	CAGTGDYMDTQYF	TGTGCGGGGACAGGGGATTATATGGATACGCAGTATTTT
TRBJ2-7	once	.	TRBV12-3/TRBV12-4	CASSLQGYEQYF	TGTGCCAGCAGTTTACAGGGCTACGAGCAGTACTTC
TRBJ2-7	.	.	TRBV23-1	CASPLQGSRVYEQYF	TGCGCCAGCCCATTACAGGGATCCAGGGTCTACGAGCAGTACTTC
TRBJ2-2	.	TRBD2	TRBV6-2/TRBV6-3	CASSSGLAFTGELFF	TGTGCCAGCAGTTCAGGACTAGCCTTCACCGGGGAGCTGTTTTTT
TRBJ1-1	.	TRBD1	TRBV15	CATSSDRMNTEAFF	TGTGCCACCAGCTCGGACAGGATGAACACTGAAGCTTTCTTT
TRBJ1-1	.	.	TRBV11-3	CASSSRGSGGTEAFF	TGTGCCAGCAGCTCCCGCGGCTCGGGGGGCACTGAAGCTTTCTTT
TRBJ2-7	.	TRBD2	TRBV6-5	CASSVAAGVTYEQYF	TGTGCCAGCAGCGTTGCAGCGGGGGTCACCTACGAGCAGTACTTC
TRBJ2-1	.	TRBD1	TRBV5-1	CASWPTGSYNEQFF	TGCGCCAGCTGGCCGACAGGGTCCTACAATGAGCAGTTCTTC
TRBJ2-2	.	.	TRBV6-1	CASSEVGETGELFF	TGTGCCAGCAGTGAAGTCGGGGAGACCGGGGAGCTGTTTTTT
TRBJ2-1	.	.	TRBV5-1	CASTQNQLPNEQFF	TGCGCCAGCACCCAAAATCAACTGCCCAATGAGCAGTTCTTC
TRBJ1-2	once	.	TRBV2	CARSTGPRANYGYTF	TGTGCCAGATCCACAGGGCCCAGAGCTAACTATGGCTACACCTTC
TRBJ1-1	once	.	TRBV19	CASSITGFEAFF	TGTGCCAGTAGTATCACAGGGTTTGAAGCTTTCTTT
TRBJ2-7	few	TRBD2	TRBV19	CASSTSGASYEQYF	TGTGCCAGTAGTACTAGCGGGGCATCCTACGAGCAGTACTTC
TRBJ2-2	.	.	TRBV7-3	CASSLSGANTGELFF	TGTGCCAGCAGCTTATCAGGGGCGAACACCGGGGAGCTGTTTTTT
TRBJ2-3	.	TRBD1	TRBV5-1	CASSTGQGTDTQYF	TGCGCCAGCAGCACCGGACAGGGCACAGATACGCAGTATTTT
TRBJ1-2	.	.	TRBV19	CASTLLQGNYGYTF	TGTGCCAGTACCCTCCTACAGGGTAACTATGGCTACACCTTC
TRBJ2-1	.	.	TRBV4-1	CASSQLVPEEQFF	TGCGCCAGCAGCCAGTTAGTCCCCGAGGAGCAGTTCTTC
TRBJ1-1	.	.	TRBV12-3/TRBV12-4	CASSLLRDEAFF	TGTGCCAGCAGCTTATTGAGGGATGAAGCTTTCTTT
TRBJ1-2	.	.	TRBV19	CASSIVQTGLRGYTF	TGTGCCAGTAGTATAGTCCAAACTGGTCTGAGAGGCTACACCTTC
TRBJ1-1	.	TRBD1	TRBV2	CASSLEQGGAFF	TGTGCCAGCTCCTTGGAACAGGGGGGAGCTTTCTTT
TRBJ1-1	.	.	TRBV12-5	CASGFGGLEAFF	TGTGCTAGTGGTTTCGGTGGGCTTGAAGCTTTCTTT
TRBJ1-2	.	TRBD1	TRBV5-5	CASSSYRGPYGYTF	TGTGCCAGCAGCTCTTACAGGGGTCCCTATGGCTACACCTTC
TRBJ1-2	.	.	TRBV5-1	CASSAGQPPNYGYTF	TGCGCCAGCAGCGCCGGACAGCCTCCTAACTATGGCTACACCTTC
TRBJ2-5	.	TRBD1	TRBV5-1	CASSRGTGGQETQYF	TGCGCCAGCAGCAGAGGGACAGGGGGTCAAGAGACCCAGTACTTC
TRBJ2-1	.	TRBD2	TRBV3-1/TRBV3-2	CASSPLAGGYNEQFF	TGTGCCAGCAGCCCCCTAGCGGGGGGTTACAATGAGCAGTTCTTC
TRBJ2-7	.	.	TRBV28	CASSLSTAYEQYF	TGTGCCAGCAGTTTATCCACAGCCTACGAGCAGTACTTC
TRBJ2-1	.	.	TRBV5-1	CASSQDSSLSYNEQFF	TGCGCCAGCAGCCAGGACAGCTCCCTCTCCTACAATGAGCAGTTCTTC
TRBJ2-7	.	.	TRBV7-8	CASSLGRQTREQYF	TGTGCCAGCAGCTTAGGACGGCAGACGCGGGAGCAGTACTTC
TRBJ1-2	.	TRBD1	TRBV10-3	CAIRPGTGGGNYGYTF	TGTGCCATACGTCCCGGGACAGGGGGCGGTAACTATGGCTACACCTTC
TRBJ2-5	.	TRBD2	TRBV2	CASRGGIISETQYF	TGTGCCAGCAGGGGGGGGATCATCTCGGAGACCCAGTACTTC
TRBJ2-1	.	.	TRBV2	CASSEALVSAYNEQFF	TGTGCCAGCAGTGAAGCTTTAGTATCCGCCTACAATGAGCAGTTCTTC
TRBJ2-5	once	TRBD2	TRBV3-1/TRBV3-2	CASSGQGGGGLETQYF	TGTGCCAGCAGCGGTCAAGGCGGGGGGGGCCTCGAGACCCAGTACTTC
TRBJ2-7	.	.	TRBV19	CASRITGVNSYEQYF	TGTGCCAGTCGGATAACGGGGGTGAACTCCTACGAGCAGTACTTC